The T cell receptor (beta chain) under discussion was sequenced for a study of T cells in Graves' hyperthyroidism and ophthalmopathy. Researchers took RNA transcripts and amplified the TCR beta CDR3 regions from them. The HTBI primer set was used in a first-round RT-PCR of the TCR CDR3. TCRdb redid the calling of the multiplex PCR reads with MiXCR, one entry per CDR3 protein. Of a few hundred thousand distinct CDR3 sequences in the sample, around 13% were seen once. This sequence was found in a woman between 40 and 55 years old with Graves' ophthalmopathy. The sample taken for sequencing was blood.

CDR3 DNA sequence: TGTGCCAGCAGCCCTTGGGGCAGGCCAACTAACTATGGCTACACCTTC. Translated: CASSPWGRPTNYGYTF. The chain couples TRBV12-3 or TRBV12-4 to TRBJ1-2; perhaps TRBD1 as D (5 bases). The CDR3 has 16 residues. Trimming pared 6 bases from V and 0 bases from J, leaving 17 bases between.